Listed here is a single T cell receptor (beta chain). This CDR3 is built from 18 residues. V lost 2 bases and J lost 5; bases outside the gene matches: 14. Germline loops: CDR1 MNHEY, CDR2 SVGEGT. This sample is drawn from a study of blood T cell repertoires in COVID-19. Produced via immunoSEQ multiplex PCR; TCRdb's table is partial and in-frame only. The table has roughly 350,000 clones, roughly 85% seen once. Source material: peripheral blood. This sequence originates from a woman aged 18-29 years with acute or convalescent COVID-19. This rearrangement joins TRBV6-2 or TRBV6-3 to TRBJ2-1, with TRBD2 matching 8 bases. The CDR3 DNA is TGTGCCAGCAGTTACCCCAACCCCGCGGGACTAGAGGACAATGAGCAGTTCTTC. This sequence encodes CASSYPNPAGLEDNEQFF.